Here is one TCR beta chain with its context. The V and J ends lost 5 bases and 7 bases respectively, with 15 bases between them. Germline values: CDR1 MNHEY, CDR2 SMNVEV (reference sequence). This CDR3 spans 13 amino acids. Unique molecular identifiers were built into the TCRbeta library. One entry per CDR3 protein results from TCRdb running MiXCR on the PCR reads. Among 500,000 to 600,000 distinct CDR3 sequences listed, 30% to 35% were seen once. This sample is part of a study of T-cell reconstitution after alpha-beta-depleted transplantation in children. This receptor was identified in a human donor who donated a stem cell graft to a child with aplastic anemia. The genes are TRBV27 and TRBJ2-7; maybe TRBD1 (6 bases). Here the sequenced sample was PBMCs from the stem cell graft donor, taken from the stem cell graft. The DNA of the CDR3 is TGTGCCAGCAGTCACGGGACAACGAGGGAGCAGTACTTC. Translated: CASSHGTTREQYF.